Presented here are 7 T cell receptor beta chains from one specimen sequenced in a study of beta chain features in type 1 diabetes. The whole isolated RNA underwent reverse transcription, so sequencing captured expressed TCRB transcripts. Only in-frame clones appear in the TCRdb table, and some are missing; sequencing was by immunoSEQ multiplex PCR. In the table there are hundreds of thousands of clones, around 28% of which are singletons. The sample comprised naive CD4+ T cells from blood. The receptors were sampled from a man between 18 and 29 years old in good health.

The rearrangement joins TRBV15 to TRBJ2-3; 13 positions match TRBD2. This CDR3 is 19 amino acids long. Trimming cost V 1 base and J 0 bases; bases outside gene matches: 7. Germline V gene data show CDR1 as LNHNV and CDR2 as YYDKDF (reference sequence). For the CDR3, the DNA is TGTGCCACCAGCAGAGGGACTAGCGGGAGCCTACTCAGCACAGATACGCAGTATTTT. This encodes CATSRGTSGSLLSTDTQYF.

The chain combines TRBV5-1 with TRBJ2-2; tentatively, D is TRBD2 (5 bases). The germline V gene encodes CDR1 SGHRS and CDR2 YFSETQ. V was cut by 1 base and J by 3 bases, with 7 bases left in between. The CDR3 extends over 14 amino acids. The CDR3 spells CASSLPRDTGELFF. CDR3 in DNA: TGCGCCAGCAGCTTGCCGAGGGACACCGGGGAGCTGTTTTTT.

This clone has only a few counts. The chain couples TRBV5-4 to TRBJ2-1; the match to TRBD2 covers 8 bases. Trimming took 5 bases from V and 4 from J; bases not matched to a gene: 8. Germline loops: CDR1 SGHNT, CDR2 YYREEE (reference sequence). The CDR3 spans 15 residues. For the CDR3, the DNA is TGTGCCAGCAGGACAAGAGCGGGAGAATACAATGAGCAGTTCTTC. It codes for CASRTRAGEYNEQFF. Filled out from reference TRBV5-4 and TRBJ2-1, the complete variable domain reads ETGVTQSPTHLIKTRGQQVTLRCSSQSGHNTVSWYQQALGQGPQFIFQYYREEENGRGNFPPRFSGLQFPNYSSELNVNALELDDSALYLCASRTRAGEYNEQFFGPGTRLTVL.

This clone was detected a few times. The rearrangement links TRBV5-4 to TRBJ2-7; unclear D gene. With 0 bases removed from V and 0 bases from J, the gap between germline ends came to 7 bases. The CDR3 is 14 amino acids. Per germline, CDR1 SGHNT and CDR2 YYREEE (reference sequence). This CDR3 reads CASSLEASSYEQYF. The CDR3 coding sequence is TGTGCCAGCAGCTTGGAGGCCTCCTCCTACGAGCAGTACTTC.

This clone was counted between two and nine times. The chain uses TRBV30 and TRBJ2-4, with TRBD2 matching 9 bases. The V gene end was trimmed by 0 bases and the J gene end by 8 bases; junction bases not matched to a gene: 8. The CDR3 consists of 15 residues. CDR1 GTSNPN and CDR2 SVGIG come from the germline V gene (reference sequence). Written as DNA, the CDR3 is TGTGCCTGGAGTGTAACCCTAGCGGGGCTTGACATTCAGTACTTC. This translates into CAWSVTLAGLDIQYF.

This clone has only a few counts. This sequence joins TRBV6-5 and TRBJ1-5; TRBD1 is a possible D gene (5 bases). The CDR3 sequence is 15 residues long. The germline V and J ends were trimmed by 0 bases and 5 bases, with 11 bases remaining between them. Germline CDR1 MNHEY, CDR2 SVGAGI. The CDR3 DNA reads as TGTGCCAGCAGTTACTCATCGTGGGGGGATCAGCCCCAGCATTTT. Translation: CASSYSSWGDQPQHF.

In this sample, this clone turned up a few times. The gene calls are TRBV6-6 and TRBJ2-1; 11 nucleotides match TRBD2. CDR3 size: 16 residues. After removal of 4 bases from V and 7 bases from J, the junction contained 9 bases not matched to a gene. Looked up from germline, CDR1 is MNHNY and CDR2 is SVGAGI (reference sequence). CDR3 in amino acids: CASSLGERLAGNEQFF. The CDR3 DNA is TGTGCCAGCAGTTTAGGGGAGAGACTAGCGGGAAATGAGCAGTTCTTC.